The 24 T cell receptor beta chains in this list originate from one sample, sequenced in a study of metastatic and nonmetastatic thyroid tumors. TCRdb re-clonotyped the PCR reads via MiXCR. Found here are over 20,000 clones, about 28% of them singletons; the top ten hold approximately 15%. Thyroid surgery was preceded by no treatment in any patient. The sample comprised tumor tissue. These receptors all come from a male donor with papillary thyroid cancer or a benign thyroid nodule (not recorded which). Some clones in this sample may be carry-over from other donors' samples.

The chain is built from TRBV19 and TRBJ1-5; possibly TRBD1 for D (6 bases). The CDR3 consists of 15 residues. Germline V gene data show CDR1 as LNHDA and CDR2 as SQIVND (reference sequence). V lost 4 bases and J 5 bases, leaving 15 bases between the germline ends. CDR3 sequence reads: CASSRTVGRYQPQHF. CDR3 in DNA: TGTGCCAGTAGTAGGACAGTCGGGCGATATCAGCCCCAGCATTTT.

This clone appeared a few times. This rearrangement joins TRBV6-5 to TRBJ1-3; D unclear. The CDR3 has 16 residues. CDR1 is MNHEY, CDR2 SVGAGI, per germline. V was cut by 0 bases and J by 4 bases, with 13 bases left in between. This CDR3 is CASSYSRETGGNTIYF. The CDR3 bases are TGTGCCAGCAGTTACTCGAGGGAGACCGGAGGAAACACCATATATTTT.

The table lists this clone with a few counts. The CDR3 sequence: CASSEGAGRGYGYTF. CDR3 coding DNA: TGTGCCAGCAGTGAGGGGGCAGGGAGAGGCTATGGCTACACCTTC. This rearrangement joins TRBV6-1 to TRBJ1-2; maybe TRBD1 (6 bases). Looked up from germline, CDR1 is MNHNS and CDR2 is SASEGT. V lost 3 bases, J lost 4 bases, and 15 bases lay in between. The CDR3 extends over 15 amino acids.

The rearrangement uses TRBV6-1 and TRBJ2-7, with D possibly matching TRBD1 (6 bases). Germline values: CDR1 MNHNS, CDR2 SASEGT. The CDR3 consists of 14 residues. V was cut by 5 bases and J by 5 bases, with 16 bases left in between. DNA for the CDR3: TGTGCCAGCAGTCTTGGGACACCAAGGGACGAGCAGTACTTC. This gives the protein CASSLGTPRDEQYF.

The table lists this clone with a few counts. The CDR3 reads CATSGVTGDYEQYF. In DNA form, the CDR3 reads TGTGCCACCAGCGGAGTGACAGGGGACTACGAGCAGTACTTC. The rearrangement links TRBV15 to TRBJ2-7, with 8 bases that match TRBD1. In germline, CDR1 is LNHNV, CDR2 YYDKDF (reference sequence). The CDR3 has 14 residues. V was clipped by 5 bases and J by 3 bases; unmatched bases: 6.

This clone rates as medium-sized. The chain recombines TRBV20-1 with TRBJ1-2; D is unresolved. Per the germline V gene, CDR1 is DFQATT and CDR2 is SNEGSKA (reference sequence). This CDR3 is built from 12 residues. Trimming cost V 8 bases and J 3 bases, with 13 bases left between them. CDR3 DNA: TGCAGTCCCTATTGGGGAGACTATGGCTACACCTTC. Amino acids: CSPYWGDYGYTF.

This clone has just a few counts. The rearrangement joins TRBV2 to TRBJ1-5, with a tentative D call TRBD1 (5 bases). Trimming stripped 3 bases from V and 4 bases from J, with 10 bases between. Germline CDR1 and CDR2: SNHLY and FYNNEI. There are 14 residues in the CDR3. The CDR3 reads CASSDRARNQPQHF. CDR3 nucleotide sequence: TGTGCCAGCAGTGACAGGGCCCGTAATCAGCCCCAGCATTTT.

The CDR3 sequence is CASSFTGQGDTQYF. CDR3 nucleotides: TGTGCCAGCAGCTTCACCGGACAGGGCGATACGCAGTATTTT. This chain links TRBV7-3 with TRBJ2-3, with TRBD1 matching 8 bases. Trimming cost V 3 bases and J 6 bases; bases outside gene matches: 5. The CDR3 length is 14 residues. The germline gives CDR1 SGHTA, CDR2 FQGTGA.

The sample holds many counts of this clone. The chain carries TRBV29-1 and TRBJ2-2, with 7 bases aligning to TRBD2. V shed 4 bases, J shed 4 bases, and the junction held 3 bases outside the gene matches. CDR3 size: 13 residues. The germline V gene has CDR1 SQVTM and CDR2 ANQGSEA. This CDR3 is CSVGGRGTGELFF. Here the CDR3 DNA reads TGCAGCGTTGGCGGGAGAGGCACCGGGGAGCTGTTTTTT.

J is TRBJ1-2 and V is TRBV19; 7 bases fit TRBD1. This CDR3 spans 14 amino acids. J lost 7 bases, V lost 2 bases, and 7 bases had no gene match. From germline, CDR1 is LNHDA and CDR2 SQIVND (reference sequence). The CDR3 protein is CASSILQGEGGYTF. The CDR3 DNA reads TGTGCCAGTAGTATACTTCAGGGGGAAGGTGGCTACACCTTC.

This clone was seen only a few times. This chain joins TRBV19 and TRBJ2-2; 7 bases align to TRBD1. Losses at the gene ends were 3 bases for V and 5 bases for J; bases not matched to a gene: 3. Germline CDR1 LNHDA, CDR2 SQIVND (reference sequence). This CDR3 spans 14 amino acids. In nucleotides, the CDR3 is TGTGCCAGTAGTATCCAACAGGGGACCGGGGAGCTGTTTTTT. This encodes CASSIQQGTGELFF.

V is TRBV5-1 and J is TRBJ2-2; 9 positions agree with TRBD1. V lost 1 base to trimming and J lost 10 bases; unmatched junction nucleotides: 11. There are 16 residues in the CDR3. Germline assignment: CDR1 SGHRS and CDR2 YFSETQ. CDR3 loop: CASSLSSGTGMLELFF. The CDR3 DNA is TGCGCCAGCAGCTTGTCGTCCGGGACAGGGATGTTGGAGCTGTTTTTT.

The chain combines TRBV27 with TRBJ1-5; D unresolved. CDR1 is MNHEY, CDR2 SMNVEV, per germline (reference sequence). This CDR3 region has 12 residues. This chain's CDR3 is CSSSFSDQPQHF. The CDR3 nucleotides read TGTTCAAGCAGTTTCAGCGATCAGCCCCAGCATTTT.

This clone was seen only a few times. The chain couples TRBV5-1 to TRBJ1-6; no firm D call. This CDR3 is 13 amino acids long. The V gene lost 4 bases and the J gene lost 5 bases, with 7 bases spanning the gap. Per the germline V gene, CDR1 is SGHRS and CDR2 is YFSETQ. The CDR3 coding sequence is TGCGCCAGCAGCCCGGAGGATAATTCACCCCTCCACTTT. Translation: CASSPEDNSPLHF. The full variable domain, in which reference TRBV5-1 and TRBJ1-6 provide the parts outside the CDR3, is KAGVTQTPRYLIKTRGQQVTLSCSPISGHRSVSWYQQTPGQGLQFLFEYFSETQRNKGNFPGRFSGRQFSNSRSEMNVSTLELGDSALYLCASSPEDNSPLHFGNGTRLTVT.

This clone occurred many times. With a much larger clone just one base away, this may be a read error. Distinct nucleotide sequences in the sample also encode this CDR3. The chain has TRBV7-9 and TRBJ2-7, with D uncertain. In germline, CDR1 is SEHNR, CDR2 FQNEAQ (reference sequence). This CDR3 has 12 residues. The CDR3 is CASSLISDEQYF. The DNA of the CDR3 is TGCGCCAGCAGCTTAATAAGCGACGAGCAGTACTTC.

This clone was picked up a small number of times. A much larger clone sits a single nucleotide away, making a read error possible. This chain links TRBV28 with TRBJ2-4; a possible D gene is TRBD2 (5 bases). This CDR3 region has 16 residues. The germline V gene has CDR1 MDHEN and CDR2 SYDVKM. The CDR3 coding sequence is TGTGCCATCAGTTCCCTCTCCCACGGGCCCCGGGGCATTCAGTACTTC. It yields the protein CAISSLSHGPRGIQYF. The entire variable domain, with the rest obtained from reference TRBV28 and TRBJ2-4, is as follows: DVKVTQSSRYLVKRTGEKVFLECVQDMDHENMFWYRQDPGLGLRLIYFSYDVKMKEKGDIPEGYSVSREKKERFSLILESASTNQTSMYLCAISSLSHGPRGIQYFGAGTRLSVL.

In its sample, this clone is medium-sized (0.01 to 0.1%). The chain uses TRBV28 and TRBJ1-3, with D uncertain. This CDR3 has 16 residues. Trimming left V 2 bases short and J 0 bases short, with 11 bases between. Germline V gene data show CDR1 as MDHEN and CDR2 as SYDVKM. The CDR3 DNA follows: TGTGCCAGCAGTTTAGGCAGGAGGCCCTCTGGAAACACCATATATTTT. Translated, it gives CASSLGRRPSGNTIYF.

This clone was detected ten times or more. The rearrangement links TRBV20-1 to TRBJ2-3, with 11 bases fitting TRBD2. The trim removed 6 bases at V and 6 bases at J, leaving 11 bases unmatched. Germline-derived CDR1 and CDR2 are DFQATT and SNEGSKA (reference sequence). The CDR3 is 15 amino acids. The CDR3: CSAPLGRTSGDTQYF. CDR3 nucleotides: TGCAGTGCGCCTTTAGGTAGGACTAGCGGGGATACGCAGTATTTT.

The V call is TRBV28, the J call TRBJ2-7, with D perhaps assigned TRBD1 or TRBD2 (6 bases each). CDR1 is MDHEN, CDR2 SYDVKM, per germline. The CDR3 loop spans 12 amino acids. The V end lost 8 bases, the J end lost 7 bases, and 15 bases lay between the germline ends. The CDR3 coding sequence is TGTGCCAGCCTCCGCAGGGGAGGTGAGCAGTACTTC. Translated: CASLRRGGEQYF.

This clone was recorded many times. The V gene is TRBV12-3 or TRBV12-4, the J gene TRBJ2-4; 8 bases agree with TRBD1. CDR3 size: 12 residues. Trimming at V came to 6 bases and at J to 7 bases, leaving 2 bases not matched to a gene. The CDR3 DNA is TGTGCCAGCAGCGCAGGGGGCAACATTCAGTACTTC. Translated, it gives CASSAGGNIQYF.

In this sample, this clone turned up a few times. This chain connects TRBV30 to TRBJ1-2; TRBD1 agrees at 7 bases. This CDR3 has 14 residues. Germline CDR1 GTSNPN, CDR2 SVGIG (reference sequence). With V trimmed by 2 bases and J by 8 bases, 11 bases remained unmatched. The CDR3 bases are TGTGCCTGGAGTCCCCCGAGGGACAGTGCCGGCTACACCTTC. It encodes CAWSPPRDSAGYTF.

This clone was seen ten or more times. CDR3 residues: CASSQDPQVLNYNEQFF. In DNA form, the CDR3 reads TGTGCCAGCAGCCAAGATCCCCAGGTCCTGAACTACAATGAGCAGTTCTTC. The chain links TRBV3-1 to TRBJ2-1; D is uncertain. The CDR3 spans 17 residues. V was clipped by 0 bases and J by 3 bases, with 15 bases between them. In germline, CDR1 is LGHDT, CDR2 YNNKEL (reference sequence).

In this sample, this clone turned up a few times. V usage is TRBV6-1 and J usage is TRBJ2-3; 7 nucleotides agree with TRBD1. The CDR3 has 14 amino acids. V dropped 6 bases and J dropped 5; count of bases not matched to a gene: 8. The germline V gene has CDR1 MNHNS and CDR2 SASEGT. For the CDR3, the DNA is TGTGCCAGCAGCCGGGACAGCGGCTTAGATACGCAGTATTTT. Its protein product is CASSRDSGLDTQYF.

A single count supports this clone. The J gene is TRBJ1-2, the V gene TRBV5-1; D is unclear. Germline V lookup: CDR1 SGHRS, CDR2 YFSETQ. The ends were cut back, 0 bases at V and 8 bases at J, with 14 bases in the middle. CDR3 length equals 14 residues. The CDR3 spells CASSLAFNSGGYTF. The CDR3 nucleotides read TGCGCCAGCAGCTTGGCGTTTAACTCGGGGGGCTACACCTTC.